Included here is one T cell receptor (beta chain) sequence, with context. The antigen is not known. For sorted subsets, 150 to 200 ng DNA per replicate equaled 30,000 or so T cell genomes. Sequencing used immunoSEQ multiplex PCR; TCRdb keeps in-frame clones, though not all of them. The top ten clones hold roughly 0.13% of a sample with 2 million or so clones, roughly 96% of them seen once. V was pared by 4 bases and J by 6 bases, with 10 bases between. Germline CDR1 reads SGHRS; CDR2 reads YFSETQ. The CDR3 length is 12 residues. These data originate in a study of shared clonotypes between healthy human individuals. Findings and limits, study-wide: Relative to their counterparts shared across all four donors, non-shared clonotypes exhibited diminished generation probabilities. Across a few donors, naive CD4 shared approximately 4.5%, naive CD8 3.5% to 4%, memory CD4 roughly 2.4%, memory CD8 roughly 0.37%.

Sequenced material: naive CD4+ T cells sorted from blood. Subset in this sample: CD45RA+ positively selected. The chain has TRBV5-1 and TRBJ1-1; D is unclear. This TCR came from a man between 18 and 29 years old in good health. The CDR3 sequence: CASSHGGSEAFF. The DNA of the CDR3 is TGCGCCAGCAGCCACGGTGGGTCTGAAGCTTTCTTT.